The 5 T cell receptor beta chains given below trace back to one sample, sequenced in a study of post-analysis software for immune sequencing data. Unique molecular identifiers were built into the TCR beta cDNA libraries. In TCRdb, the PCR reads were re-called with MiXCR into one record per CDR3 protein. Among about 160,000 distinct CDR3 sequences listed, roughly 40% were seen once. Sample: blood, taken after autologous hematopoietic stem cell transplantation. Receptors originate from a girl aged 5-17 years with multiple sclerosis.

The J gene is TRBJ2-1, the V gene TRBV28; D is possibly TRBD2 (6 bases). V was shortened by 6 bases and J by 2 bases, with 11 bases between the two germline ends. Germline CDR1 MDHEN, CDR2 SYDVKM. The CDR3 consists of 14 residues. The CDR3, as DNA: TGTGCCAGCAGCCGGGACTCAGCCTACAATGAGCAGTTCTTC. It translates to CASSRDSAYNEQFF.

This clonotype appeared a few times. Germline and junction disagree at one end, which may indicate a read error. The chain combines TRBV10-3 with TRBJ1-6, with D hard to call. CDR3 length: 14 amino acids. Germline values: CDR1 ENHRY, CDR2 SYGVKD. Here the CDR3 DNA reads TGTGCCATCAGTGAGTCCGGGCCGAATTCACCCCGCCACTTT. This codes for CAISESGPNSPRHF.

This CDR3 is CASSREWGQPQHF. The CDR3 DNA sequence: TGTGCCAGCAGTCGGGAATGGGGTCAGCCCCAGCATTTT. This sequence joins TRBV6-5 and TRBJ1-5; D is unresolved. Per the germline V gene, CDR1 is MNHEY and CDR2 is SVGAGI. CDR3 size: 13 residues. V lost 5 bases to trimming and J lost 6 bases, with 11 bases between them.

This chain links TRBV20-1 with TRBJ2-1; 15 positions agree with TRBD2. Near its end, the DNA agrees better with TRBJ2-7, so the J call may be wrong. Germline V gene lookup returns CDR1 DFQATT and CDR2 SNEGSKA (reference sequence). This CDR3 spans 20 amino acids. The DNA of the CDR3 is TGCAGTGCTAGACAATGGACTAGCGGGAGGGTCCCGAGCTCCTACAATGAGCAGTACTTC. This encodes CSARQWTSGRVPSSYNEQYF.

This chain joins TRBV13 and TRBJ2-5; 12 bases agree with TRBD2. Trimming cost V 7 bases and J 4 bases; bases outside gene matches: 7. The length of the CDR3 is 15 residues. Germline V gene sequence: CDR1 PRHDT, CDR2 FYEKMQ (reference sequence). CDR3 region: CASTLTSGSPETQYF. For the CDR3, the DNA is TGTGCCAGCACCCTGACTAGCGGGAGTCCAGAGACCCAGTACTTC.